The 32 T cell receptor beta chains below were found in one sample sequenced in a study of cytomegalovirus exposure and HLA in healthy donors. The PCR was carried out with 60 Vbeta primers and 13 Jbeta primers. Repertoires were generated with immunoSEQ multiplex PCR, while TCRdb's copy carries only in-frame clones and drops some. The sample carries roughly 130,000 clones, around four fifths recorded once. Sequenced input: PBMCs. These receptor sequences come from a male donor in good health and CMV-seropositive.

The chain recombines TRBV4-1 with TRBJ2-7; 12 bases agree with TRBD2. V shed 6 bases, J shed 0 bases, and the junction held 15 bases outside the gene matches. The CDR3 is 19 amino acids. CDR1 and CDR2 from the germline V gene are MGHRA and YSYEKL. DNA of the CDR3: TGCGCCAGCAGTCCCGGCGGGACTAGCGGGTATGGGAGCTCCTACGAGCAGTACTTC. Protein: CASSPGGTSGYGSSYEQYF.

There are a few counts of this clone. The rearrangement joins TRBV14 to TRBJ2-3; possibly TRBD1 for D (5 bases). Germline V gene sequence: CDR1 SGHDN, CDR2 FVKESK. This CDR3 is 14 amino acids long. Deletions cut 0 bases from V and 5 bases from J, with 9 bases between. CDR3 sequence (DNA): TGTGCCAGCAGCCAAGACAGGGATGGAGATACGCAGTATTTT. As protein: CASSQDRDGDTQYF.

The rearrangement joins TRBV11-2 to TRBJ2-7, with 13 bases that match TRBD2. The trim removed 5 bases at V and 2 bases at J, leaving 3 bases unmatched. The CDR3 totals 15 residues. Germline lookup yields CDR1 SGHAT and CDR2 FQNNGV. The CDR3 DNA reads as TGTGCCAGCAGCCGAACTAGCGGGAGGGCCTACGAGCAGTACTTC. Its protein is CASSRTSGRAYEQYF.

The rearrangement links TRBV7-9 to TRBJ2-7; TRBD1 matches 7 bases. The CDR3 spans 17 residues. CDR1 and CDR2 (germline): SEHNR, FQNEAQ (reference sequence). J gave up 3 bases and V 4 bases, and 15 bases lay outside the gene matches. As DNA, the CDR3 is TGTGCCAGCAGCTCGGGACAGCCGGGACACCGGGGCTACGAGCAGTACTTC. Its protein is CASSSGQPGHRGYEQYF.

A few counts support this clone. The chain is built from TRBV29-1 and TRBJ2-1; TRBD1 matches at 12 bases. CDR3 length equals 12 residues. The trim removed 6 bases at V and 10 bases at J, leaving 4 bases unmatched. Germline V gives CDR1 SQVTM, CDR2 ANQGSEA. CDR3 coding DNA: TGCAGCGTAGGGACAGGGGGCAGGGAGCAGTTCTTC. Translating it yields CSVGTGGREQFF.

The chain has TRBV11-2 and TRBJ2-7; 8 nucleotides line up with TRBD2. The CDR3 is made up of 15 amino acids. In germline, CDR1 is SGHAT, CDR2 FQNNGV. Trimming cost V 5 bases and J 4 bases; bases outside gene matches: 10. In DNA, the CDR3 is TGTGCCAGCAGCAACAGCGGACTAGCCCCTTACGAGCAGTACTTC. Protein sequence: CASSNSGLAPYEQYF.

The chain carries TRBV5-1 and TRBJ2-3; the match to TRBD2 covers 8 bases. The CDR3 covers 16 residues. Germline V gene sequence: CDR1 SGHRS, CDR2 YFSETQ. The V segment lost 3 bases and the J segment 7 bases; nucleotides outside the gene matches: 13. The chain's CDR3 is CASSSAAGLGENTQYF. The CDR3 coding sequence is TGCGCCAGCAGCTCAGCAGCGGGACTAGGGGAGAATACGCAGTATTTT.

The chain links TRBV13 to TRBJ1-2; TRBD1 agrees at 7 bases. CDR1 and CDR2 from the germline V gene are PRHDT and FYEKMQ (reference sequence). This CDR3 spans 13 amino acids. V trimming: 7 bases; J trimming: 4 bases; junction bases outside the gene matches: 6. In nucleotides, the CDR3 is TGTGCCAGCATCCTTGGGACAGTCTATGGCTACACCTTC. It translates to CASILGTVYGYTF.

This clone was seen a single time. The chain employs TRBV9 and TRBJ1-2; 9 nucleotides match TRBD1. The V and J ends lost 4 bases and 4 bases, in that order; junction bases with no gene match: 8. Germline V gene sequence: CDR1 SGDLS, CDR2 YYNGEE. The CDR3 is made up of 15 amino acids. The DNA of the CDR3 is TGTGCCAGCAGCCCCGGACAGGGGTTAAGCTATGGCTACACCTTC. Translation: CASSPGQGLSYGYTF.

The CDR3 region is CASRQKGAYEQYF. The CDR3 DNA sequence: TGTGCCTCAAGACAGAAAGGGGCCTACGAGCAGTACTTC. The chain recombines TRBV30 with TRBJ2-7; D might be TRBD1 (5 bases). Deletions cut 7 bases from V and 2 bases from J, with 15 bases between. Germline assignment: CDR1 GTSNPN and CDR2 SVGIG (reference sequence). This CDR3 spans 13 amino acids.

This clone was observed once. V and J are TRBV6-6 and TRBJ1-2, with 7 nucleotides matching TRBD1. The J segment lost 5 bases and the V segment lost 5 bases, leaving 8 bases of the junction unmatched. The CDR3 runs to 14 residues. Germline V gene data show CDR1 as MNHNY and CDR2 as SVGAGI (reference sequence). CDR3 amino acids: CASSPPGTEYGYTF. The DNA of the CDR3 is TGTGCCAGCAGTCCGCCCGGGACAGAATATGGCTACACCTTC.

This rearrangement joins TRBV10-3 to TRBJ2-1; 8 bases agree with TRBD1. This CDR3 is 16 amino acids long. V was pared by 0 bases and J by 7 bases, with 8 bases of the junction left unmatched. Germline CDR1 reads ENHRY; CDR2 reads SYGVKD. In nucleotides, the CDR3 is TGTGCCATCAGTGAGTCGGGGGACAGGTCTTGGAATGAGCAGTTCTTC. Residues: CAISESGDRSWNEQFF.

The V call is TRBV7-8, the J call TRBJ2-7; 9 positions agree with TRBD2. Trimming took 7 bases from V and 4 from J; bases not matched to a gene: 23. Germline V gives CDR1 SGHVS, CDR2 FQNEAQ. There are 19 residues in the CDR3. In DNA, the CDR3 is TGTGCCAGCACCCTCTATGCCCACCCAGTAGCGGGAGCTGGATACGAGCAGTACTTC. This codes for CASTLYAHPVAGAGYEQYF.

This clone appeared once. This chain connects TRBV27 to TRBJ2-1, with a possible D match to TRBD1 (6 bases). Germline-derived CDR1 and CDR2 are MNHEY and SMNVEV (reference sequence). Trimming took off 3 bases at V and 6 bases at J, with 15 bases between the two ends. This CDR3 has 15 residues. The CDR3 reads CASSFDERGGNEQFF. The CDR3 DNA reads TGTGCCAGCAGTTTTGACGAGAGAGGGGGCAATGAGCAGTTCTTC.

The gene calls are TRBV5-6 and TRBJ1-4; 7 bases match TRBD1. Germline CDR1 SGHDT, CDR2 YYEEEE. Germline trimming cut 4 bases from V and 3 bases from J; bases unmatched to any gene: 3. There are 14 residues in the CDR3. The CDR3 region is CASSKTGPNEKLFF. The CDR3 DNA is TGTGCCAGCAGCAAGACAGGGCCTAATGAAAAACTGTTTTTT.

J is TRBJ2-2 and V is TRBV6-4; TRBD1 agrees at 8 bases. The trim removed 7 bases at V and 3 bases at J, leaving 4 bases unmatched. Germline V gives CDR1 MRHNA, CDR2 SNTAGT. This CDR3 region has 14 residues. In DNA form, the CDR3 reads TGTGCCAGCACTGGGACAGGTGACACCGGGGAGCTGTTTTTT. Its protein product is CASTGTGDTGELFF.

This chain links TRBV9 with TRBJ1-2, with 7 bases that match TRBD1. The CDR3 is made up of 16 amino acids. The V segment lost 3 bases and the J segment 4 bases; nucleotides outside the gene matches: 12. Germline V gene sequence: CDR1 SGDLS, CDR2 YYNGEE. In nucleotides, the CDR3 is TGTGCCAGCAGCGCCCTCCCCCCGGGACAGTCCTATGGCTACACCTTC. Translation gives CASSALPPGQSYGYTF.

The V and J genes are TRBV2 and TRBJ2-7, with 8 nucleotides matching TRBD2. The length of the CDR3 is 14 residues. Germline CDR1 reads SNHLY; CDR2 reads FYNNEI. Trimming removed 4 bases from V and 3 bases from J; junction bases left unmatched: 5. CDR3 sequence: CASSGLAGHYEQYF. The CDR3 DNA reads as TGTGCCAGCAGTGGGCTAGCGGGTCACTACGAGCAGTACTTC.

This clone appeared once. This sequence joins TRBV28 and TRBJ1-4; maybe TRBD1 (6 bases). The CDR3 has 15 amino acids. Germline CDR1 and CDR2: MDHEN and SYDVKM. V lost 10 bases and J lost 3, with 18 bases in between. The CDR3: CATGGGGGANEKLFF. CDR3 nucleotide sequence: TGTGCCACCGGGGGGGGCGGGGGGGCTAATGAAAAACTGTTTTTT.

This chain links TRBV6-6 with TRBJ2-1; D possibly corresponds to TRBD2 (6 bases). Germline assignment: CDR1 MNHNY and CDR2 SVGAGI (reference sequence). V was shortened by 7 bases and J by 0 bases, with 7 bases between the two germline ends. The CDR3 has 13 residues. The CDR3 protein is CASIGGSYNEQFF. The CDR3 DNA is TGTGCCAGCATCGGGGGCTCCTACAATGAGCAGTTCTTC.

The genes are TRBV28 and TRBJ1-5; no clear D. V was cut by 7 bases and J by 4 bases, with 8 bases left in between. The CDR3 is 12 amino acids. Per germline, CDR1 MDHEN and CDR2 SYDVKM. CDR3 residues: CASMFMNQPQHF. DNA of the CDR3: TGTGCCAGCATGTTCATGAATCAGCCCCAGCATTTT.

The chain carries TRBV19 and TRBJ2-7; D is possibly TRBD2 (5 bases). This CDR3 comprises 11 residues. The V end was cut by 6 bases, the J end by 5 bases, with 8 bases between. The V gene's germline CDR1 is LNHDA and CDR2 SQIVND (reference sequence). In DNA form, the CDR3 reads TGTGCCAGTAGAATCGGGGACGAGCAGTACTTC. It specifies CASRIGDEQYF.

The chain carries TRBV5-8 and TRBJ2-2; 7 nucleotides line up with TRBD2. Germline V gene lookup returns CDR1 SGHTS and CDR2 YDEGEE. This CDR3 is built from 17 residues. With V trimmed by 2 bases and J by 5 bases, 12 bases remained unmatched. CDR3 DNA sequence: TGTGCCAGCAGCTTACCCACTAGCGCTTTGAGGACCGGGGAGCTGTTTTTT. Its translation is CASSLPTSALRTGELFF.

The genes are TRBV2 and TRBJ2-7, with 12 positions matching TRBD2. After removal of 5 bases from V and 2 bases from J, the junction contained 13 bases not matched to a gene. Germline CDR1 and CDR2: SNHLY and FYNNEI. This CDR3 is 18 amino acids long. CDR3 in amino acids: CASSSGTSGSWITYEQYF. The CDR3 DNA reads TGTGCCAGCAGTTCCGGGACTAGCGGGTCGTGGATAACCTACGAGCAGTACTTC.

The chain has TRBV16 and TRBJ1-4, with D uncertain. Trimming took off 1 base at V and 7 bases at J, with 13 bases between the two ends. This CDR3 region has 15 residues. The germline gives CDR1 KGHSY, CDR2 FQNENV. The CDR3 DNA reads TGTGCCAGCAGCCAATACGCGGCGGGGTCTGAAAAACTGTTTTTT. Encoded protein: CASSQYAAGSEKLFF. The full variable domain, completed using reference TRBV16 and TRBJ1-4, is GEEVAQTPKHLVRGEGQKAKLYCAPIKGHSYVFWYQQVLKNEFKFLISFQNENVFDETGMPKERFSAKCLPNSPCSLEIQATKLEDSAVYFCASSQYAAGSEKLFFGSGTQLSVL.

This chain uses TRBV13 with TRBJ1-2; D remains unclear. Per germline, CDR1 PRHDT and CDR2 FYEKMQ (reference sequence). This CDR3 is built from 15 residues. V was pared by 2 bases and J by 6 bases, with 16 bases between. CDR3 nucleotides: TGTGCCAGCAGCTTAAGTCCGGGAATGGAGGATGGCTACACCTTC. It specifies CASSLSPGMEDGYTF. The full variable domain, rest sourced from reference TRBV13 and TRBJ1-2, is AAGVIQSPRHLIKEKRETATLKCYPIPRHDTVYWYQQGPGQDPQFLISFYEKMQSDKGSIPDRFSAQQFSDYHSELNMSSLELGDSALYFCASSLSPGMEDGYTFGSGTRLTVV.

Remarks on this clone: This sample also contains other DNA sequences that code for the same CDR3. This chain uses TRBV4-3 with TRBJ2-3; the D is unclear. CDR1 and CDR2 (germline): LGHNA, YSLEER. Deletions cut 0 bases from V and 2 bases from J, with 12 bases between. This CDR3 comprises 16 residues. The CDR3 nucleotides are TGCGCCAGCAGCCAAGATCATAGGAGCCCCACAGATACGCAGTATTTT. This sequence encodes CASSQDHRSPTDTQYF.

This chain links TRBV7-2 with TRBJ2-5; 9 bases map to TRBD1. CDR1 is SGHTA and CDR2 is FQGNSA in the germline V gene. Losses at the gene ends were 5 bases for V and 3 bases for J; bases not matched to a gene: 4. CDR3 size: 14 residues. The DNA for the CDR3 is TGTGCCAGCAGCACCGGGACAGGGAAAGAGACCCAGTACTTC. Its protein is CASSTGTGKETQYF. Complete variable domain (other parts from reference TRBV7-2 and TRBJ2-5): GAGVSQSPSNKVTEKGKDVELRCDPISGHTALYWYRQSLGQGLEFLIYFQGNSAPDKSGLPSDRFSAERTGGSVSTLTIQRTQQEDSAVYLCASSTGTGKETQYFGPGTRLLVL.

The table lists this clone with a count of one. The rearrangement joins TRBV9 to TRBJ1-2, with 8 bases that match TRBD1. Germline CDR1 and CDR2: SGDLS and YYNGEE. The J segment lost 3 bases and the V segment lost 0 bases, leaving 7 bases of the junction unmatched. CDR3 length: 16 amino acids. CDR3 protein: CASSVDRAGGDYGYTF. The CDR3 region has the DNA TGTGCCAGCAGCGTAGACCGGGCAGGGGGCGACTATGGCTACACCTTC.

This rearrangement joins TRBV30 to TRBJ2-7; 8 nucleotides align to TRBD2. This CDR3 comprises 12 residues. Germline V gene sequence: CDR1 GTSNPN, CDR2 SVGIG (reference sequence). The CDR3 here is CAFGGGSYEQYF. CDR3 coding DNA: TGTGCTTTCGGGGGGGGCTCCTACGAGCAGTACTTC.

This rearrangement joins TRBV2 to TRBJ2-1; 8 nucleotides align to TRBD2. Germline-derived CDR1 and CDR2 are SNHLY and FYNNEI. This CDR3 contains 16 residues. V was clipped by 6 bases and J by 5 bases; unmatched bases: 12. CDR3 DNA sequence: TGTGCCAGCAGCCTCTTCGGGGCGGGAGGCGACAATGAGCAGTTCTTC. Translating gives CASSLFGAGGDNEQFF. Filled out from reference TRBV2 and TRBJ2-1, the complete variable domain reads EPEVTQTPSHQVTQMGQEVILRCVPISNHLYFYWYRQILGQKVEFLVSFYNNEISEKSEIFDDQFSVERPDGSNFTLKIRSTKLEDSAMYFCASSLFGAGGDNEQFFGPGTRLTVL.

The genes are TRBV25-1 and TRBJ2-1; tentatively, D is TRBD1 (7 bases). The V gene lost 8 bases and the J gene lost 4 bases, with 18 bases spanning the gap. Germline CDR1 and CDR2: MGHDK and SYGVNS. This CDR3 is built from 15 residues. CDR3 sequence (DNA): TGTGCCAGCTCGCGGAGGGGACAGCTATACAATGAGCAGTTCTTC. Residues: CASSRRGQLYNEQFF.